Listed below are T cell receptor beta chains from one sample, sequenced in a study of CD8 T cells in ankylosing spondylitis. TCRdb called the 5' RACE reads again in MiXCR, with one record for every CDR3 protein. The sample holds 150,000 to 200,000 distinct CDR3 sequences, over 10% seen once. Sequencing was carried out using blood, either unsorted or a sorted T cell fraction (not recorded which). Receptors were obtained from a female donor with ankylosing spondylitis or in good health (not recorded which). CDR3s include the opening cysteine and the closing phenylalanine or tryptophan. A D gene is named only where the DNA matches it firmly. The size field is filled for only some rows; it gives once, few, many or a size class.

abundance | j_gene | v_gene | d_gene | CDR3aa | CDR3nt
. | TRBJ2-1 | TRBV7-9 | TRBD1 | CASSLGTGDGGEQFF | TGTGCCAGCAGCTTAGGGACAGGGGACGGGGGTGAGCAGTTCTTC
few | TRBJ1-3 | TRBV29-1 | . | CSVELGSGGNTIYF | TGCAGCGTTGAGCTCGGCTCTGGTGGAAACACCATATATTTT
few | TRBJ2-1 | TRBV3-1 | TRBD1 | CASSQSGQVGFF | TGTGCCAGCAGCCAATCCGGACAGGTAGGGTTCTTC
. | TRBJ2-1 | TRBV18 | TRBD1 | CASSPPSGGLNEQFF | TGTGCCAGCTCACCACCGTCAGGGGGCCTTAATGAGCAGTTCTTC
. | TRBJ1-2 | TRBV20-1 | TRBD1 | CSARELDRVYGYTF | TGCAGTGCTAGAGAGCTCGACAGGGTTTATGGCTACACCTTC
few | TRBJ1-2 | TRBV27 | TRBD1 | CASSLGQGMVGYTF | TGTGCCAGCAGTTTGGGACAGGGGATGGTGGGCTACACCTTC
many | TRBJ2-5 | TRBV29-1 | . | CSVHRVLETQYF | TGCAGCGTTCACAGGGTCCTAGAGACCCAGTACTTC
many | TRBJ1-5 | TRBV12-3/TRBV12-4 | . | CASRPDTHSNQPQHF | TGTGCCAGCAGACCGGACACACATAGCAATCAGCCCCAGCATTTT
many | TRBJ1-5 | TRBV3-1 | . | CASSQMAPGFNQPQHF | TGTGCCAGCAGCCAGATGGCTCCGGGATTCAATCAGCCCCAGCATTTT
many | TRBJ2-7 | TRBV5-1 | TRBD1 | CASSLHAGTGPLEQYF | TGCGCCAGCAGCTTACATGCCGGGACAGGGCCCCTCGAGCAGTACTTC
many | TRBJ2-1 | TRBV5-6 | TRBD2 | CASSYLAGSYNEQFF | TGTGCCAGCAGCTACTTAGCGGGGTCCTACAATGAGCAGTTCTTC
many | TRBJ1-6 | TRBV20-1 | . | CSAKRPTGDNSPLHF | TGCAGTGCTAAGCGGCCGACGGGAGATAATTCACCCCTCCACTTT
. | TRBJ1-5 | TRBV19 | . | CASRRANGNQPQHF | TGTGCCTCCAGGAGGGCAAACGGCAATCAGCCCCAGCATTTT